The entry below describes one TCR beta chain. TCRdb's copy holds only in-frame clones and misses some; the assay was immunoSEQ multiplex PCR. Of some 390,000 clones in the sample, 89% are singletons; the top ten hold 1.5% to 2%. The germline gives CDR1 GTSNPN, CDR2 SVGIG (reference sequence). This CDR3 region has 17 residues. V was clipped by 0 bases and J by 0 bases, with 17 bases between them. The data were taken from a study of blood T cell repertoires in COVID-19. This TCR was sampled from a woman between 25 and 40 years old who had recovered from COVID-19. The V call is TRBV30, the J call TRBJ2-5; D is perhaps TRBD1 (6 bases). Sequenced sample: PBMCs or T cells enriched from blood (not recorded which). The CDR3 here is CAWSVLLGQRYQETQYF. CDR3 nucleotide sequence: TGTGCCTGGAGTGTACTATTAGGACAGAGGTACCAAGAGACCCAGTACTTC. Together with reference TRBV30 and TRBJ2-5, the CDR3 gives the full variable domain: SQTIHQWPATLVQPVGSPLSLECTVEGTSNPNLYWYRQAAGRGLQLLFYSVGIGQISSEVPQNLSASRPQDRQFILSSKKLLLSDSGFYLCAWSVLLGQRYQETQYFGPGTRLLVL.